This TCR beta chain appears in the sequencing data of a study of cytomegalovirus exposure and HLA in healthy donors. Overall study results and limits: A later analysis found first-cohort TCR clusters tended to co-occur in the approximately 110 validation repertoires.

Remarks on this clone: Its target is unknown.

TCRdb keeps only in-frame clones here, not all; method: immunoSEQ multiplex PCR. The profile shows 100,000 to 150,000 clones, about 90% of them singletons. The CDR3 loop spans 13 amino acids. With 6 bases removed from V and 1 base from J, the gap between germline ends came to 9 bases. The germline gives CDR1 MNHEY, CDR2 SMNVEV (reference sequence). This TCR was recovered from a man in his thirties or forties in good health and CMV-seronegative. The rearrangement links TRBV27 to TRBJ1-1; D not certain. Material for sequencing was PBMCs. The CDR3 reads CASRPGTNTEAFF. The DNA for the CDR3 is TGTGCCAGCAGGCCGGGAACGAACACTGAAGCTTTCTTT.